This is a list of T cell receptor beta chains from one sample in a study of blood T cell repertoires in COVID-19. The repertoire was sequenced with immunoSEQ multiplex PCR; TCRdb's copy has only in-frame clones and lacks some. The repertoire holds about 110,000 clones, roughly 90% seen once, with 4% to 6% in the top ten. The sequenced sample was peripheral blood. All receptors come from a man aged 35 to 55 with active or convalescent COVID-19. Each CDR3 is given with its conserved first and last residue. D genes are given only for firm matches. Size tells how often a clone was seen (once, few, many) or the class of an expanded clone, and some rows leave it out.

j_call clone_size d_call v_call cdr3_aa cdr3_nt
TRBJ1-5 once NA TRBV28 CASSLRSGSQPQHF TGTGCCAGCAGTTTAAGGTCAGGGTCTCAGCCCCAGCATTTT
TRBJ1-1 NA TRBD1 TRBV19 CASRGWTGGDTEAFF TGTGCCAGTAGAGGGTGGACAGGGGGGGACACTGAAGCTTTCTTT
TRBJ1-1 NA NA TRBV6-2/TRBV6-3 CASSYGGLRTEAFF TGTGCCAGCAGTTACGGGGGGTTGCGCACTGAAGCTTTCTTT
TRBJ1-5 NA TRBD1 TRBV19 CAGGGGDSNQPQHF TGTGCCGGAGGGGGCGGAGATAGCAATCAGCCCCAGCATTTT
TRBJ2-5 NA TRBD2 TRBV5-4 CASSFEGGPLETQYF TGTGCCAGCAGCTTCGAGGGAGGGCCCTTAGAGACCCAGTACTTC
TRBJ1-1 few NA TRBV30 CAWKRTEAFF TGTGCCTGGAAACGGACTGAAGCTTTCTTT
TRBJ2-1 NA TRBD2 TRBV30 CAWGFAGEYNEQFF TGTGCCTGGGGCTTCGCGGGAGAGTACAATGAGCAGTTCTTC
TRBJ1-1 NA TRBD1 TRBV10-3 CAISGDRGGTEAFF TGTGCCATCAGTGGGGACAGGGGAGGCACTGAAGCTTTCTTT
TRBJ1-2 NA NA TRBV6-5 CASRRQPDANYGYTF TGTGCCAGCCGCAGACAGCCGGATGCTAACTATGGCTACACCTTC
TRBJ2-7 NA TRBD2 TRBV14 CASSPKLGSGRYEQYF TGTGCCAGCAGCCCCAAATTGGGTAGCGGGAGGTACGAGCAGTACTTC
TRBJ2-6 NA NA TRBV27 CASSLEGAGANVLTF TGTGCCAGCAGTTTAGAAGGGGCTGGGGCCAACGTCCTGACTTTC
TRBJ2-7 NA NA TRBV28 CASSSPPGQRNEQYF TGTGCCAGCAGTTCCCCGCCCGGACAGCGCAACGAGCAGTACTTC
TRBJ2-7 few NA TRBV21-1 CASSKESFWGGATYEQYF TGTGCCAGCAGCAAAGAGTCCTTCTGGGGAGGGGCTACCTACGAGCAGTACTTC
TRBJ2-7 NA TRBD1 TRBV3-1/TRBV3-2 CASSWTGDYEQYF TGTGCCAGCAGCTGGACAGGGGACTACGAGCAGTACTTC
TRBJ1-2 NA TRBD1 TRBV6-2/TRBV6-3 CASSGQGNGYTF TGTGCCAGCAGCGGACAGGGAAACGGCTACACCTTC
TRBJ1-5 NA TRBD1 TRBV19 CASSADFRQGLGSNQPQHF TGTGCCAGTAGTGCCGATTTCCGACAGGGATTAGGGAGCAATCAGCCCCAGCATTTT
TRBJ1-1 NA NA TRBV6-5 CASNPFQGGSTEAFF TGTGCCAGCAATCCCTTTCAGGGAGGGAGCACTGAAGCTTTCTTT
TRBJ1-2 NA TRBD1 TRBV28 CASSISPGGTYGYTF TGTGCCAGCTCTATCAGTCCAGGGGGGACCTATGGCTACACCTTC
TRBJ2-5 NA NA TRBV27 CASSSVDSQETQYF TGTGCCAGCAGTTCAGTGGACAGTCAAGAGACCCAGTACTTC
TRBJ2-7 NA NA TRBV30 CAWREALYEQYF TGTGCCTGGAGAGAGGCCTTGTACGAGCAGTACTTC
TRBJ1-2 NA TRBD1 TRBV13 CASSFRQGGYTF TGTGCCAGCAGCTTTCGACAGGGAGGCTACACCTTC
TRBJ2-1 NA NA TRBV10-1 CASSESRPDNEQFF TGCGCCAGCAGTGAGTCGAGGCCTGACAATGAGCAGTTCTTC
TRBJ1-4 NA NA TRBV19 CASRPRREKLFF TGTGCCAGTCGCCCCCGGAGGGAAAAACTGTTTTTT
TRBJ2-2 NA TRBD1 TRBV24-1 CATSDWDRSHTGELFF TGTGCCACCAGTGATTGGGACAGGTCGCACACCGGGGAGCTGTTTTTT
TRBJ2-1 many TRBD2 TRBV7-3 CASSPVPGTSGNEQFF TGTGCCAGCAGCCCTGTCCCCGGGACTAGTGGCAATGAGCAGTTCTTC
TRBJ2-7 NA NA TRBV18 CASSPGAYSYEQYF TGTGCCAGCTCACCAGGGGCCTACTCCTACGAGCAGTACTTC
TRBJ1-3 NA NA TRBV5-1 CASSSGDSGNTIYF TGCGCCAGCAGCTCGGGTGACTCTGGAAACACCATATATTTT
TRBJ1-1 NA NA TRBV6-6 CASSYTRDTEAFF TGTGCCAGCAGTTACACCCGGGACACTGAAGCTTTCTTT
TRBJ2-2 NA NA TRBV3-1/TRBV3-2 CASSQGTTPRELFF TGTGCCAGCAGCCAAGGGACTACACCCCGGGAGCTGTTTTTT
TRBJ2-1 NA TRBD1 TRBV3-1/TRBV3-2 CASSHGLDRDVNEQFF TGTGCCAGCAGCCATGGTTTGGACAGGGATGTCAATGAGCAGTTCTTC
TRBJ1-4 NA TRBD1 TRBV7-2 CASSAAGTANEKLFF TGTGCCAGCAGCGCTGCCGGGACAGCGAATGAAAAACTGTTTTTT
TRBJ1-3 NA NA TRBV4-3 CASSQDRFSGNTIYF TGCGCCAGCAGCCAAGATCGGTTCTCTGGAAACACCATATATTTT
TRBJ1-4 NA NA TRBV10-3 CAISAGDHEKLFF TGTGCCATCAGTGCAGGGGATCATGAAAAACTGTTTTTT
TRBJ1-1 once TRBD1 TRBV9 CASSTTGMGTEAFF TGTGCCAGCAGCACGACAGGGATGGGCACTGAAGCTTTCTTT
TRBJ2-2 NA NA TRBV4-1 CASSQEGRGDTGELFF TGCGCCAGCAGCCAAGAGGGCAGGGGTGACACCGGGGAGCTGTTTTTT
TRBJ1-5 NA TRBD1 TRBV6-1 CASSDNRGRAPQHF TGTGCCAGCAGTGATAACAGGGGTCGAGCGCCCCAGCATTTT
TRBJ1-4 once NA TRBV7-2 CASSLGRGGNEKLFF TGTGCCAGCAGCTTAGGCAGGGGAGGGAATGAAAAACTGTTTTTT
TRBJ1-1 NA NA TRBV28 CASRNTGHFQAFF TGTGCCAGCAGGAACACCGGACACTTTCAAGCTTTCTTT
TRBJ1-2 NA NA TRBV19 CASSSSSYNYGYTF TGTGCCAGTAGTTCCTCATCCTATAACTATGGCTACACCTTC
TRBJ1-1 NA NA TRBV15 CATSRAGVWTGITEAFF TGTGCCACCAGCAGAGCGGGGGTTTGGACGGGGATCACTGAAGCTTTCTTT
TRBJ2-5 NA NA TRBV20-1 CSASGLYQETQYF TGCAGTGCTAGTGGGCTGTACCAAGAGACCCAGTACTTC
TRBJ2-1 NA NA TRBV7-3 CASSPGVSHEQFF TGTGCCAGCAGCCCGGGAGTTTCCCATGAGCAGTTCTTC
TRBJ1-6 NA TRBD1 TRBV6-6 CASKPVGDRNSPLHF TGTGCCAGCAAACCAGTGGGGGACAGAAATTCACCCCTCCACTTT
TRBJ2-1 NA NA TRBV18 CASSPGASGSYNEQFF TGTGCCAGCTCACCGGGGGCTAGCGGCTCCTACAATGAGCAGTTCTTC
TRBJ2-7 NA TRBD1 TRBV19 CASSLMDRGSYEQYF TGTGCCAGTAGTCTAATGGACAGGGGCTCCTACGAGCAGTACTTC
TRBJ2-3 NA TRBD1 TRBV6-5 CASGQGSDTQYF TGTGCCAGCGGACAGGGCTCAGATACGCAGTATTTT
TRBJ1-6 NA NA TRBV28 CASSTGSSPLHF TGTGCCAGCAGTACAGGTTCTTCACCCCTCCACTTT
TRBJ2-5 NA NA TRBV7-9 CASSWAGSQETQYF TGTGCCAGCAGCTGGGCAGGATCGCAAGAGACCCAGTACTTC
TRBJ1-1 NA TRBD1 TRBV2 CATRGTGVNTEAFF TGTGCCACACGGGGGACAGGGGTGAACACTGAAGCTTTCTTT
TRBJ2-7 NA NA TRBV28 CASTLGAGSYEQYF TGTGCCAGCACCCTAGGAGCGGGCTCCTACGAGCAGTACTTC
TRBJ1-1 NA TRBD1 TRBV27 CASSSRQGGTEAFF TGTGCCAGCAGTTCACGACAGGGAGGCACTGAAGCTTTCTTT
TRBJ2-1 NA NA TRBV14 CASSQDRVSNEQFF TGTGCCAGCAGCCAAGACAGGGTGAGCAATGAGCAGTTCTTC
TRBJ2-1 NA NA TRBV19 CASSIPGSYNEQFF TGTGCCAGTAGTATACCGGGATCATACAATGAGCAGTTCTTC
TRBJ2-1 NA NA TRBV6-1 CASSDSGLSYNEQFF TGTGCCAGCAGTGATAGCGGTTTATCCTACAATGAGCAGTTCTTC
TRBJ2-1 NA NA TRBV5-1 CASSLLSSYNEQFF TGCGCCAGCAGCTTGCTGAGCTCCTACAATGAGCAGTTCTTC
TRBJ1-2 once TRBD1 TRBV6-2/TRBV6-3 CASSYGQGRSGYTF TGTGCCAGCAGTTACGGACAGGGGAGGTCTGGCTACACCTTC
TRBJ1-1 NA TRBD1 TRBV5-1 CASSSGQGNTEAFF TGCGCCAGCAGCTCCGGACAGGGGAACACTGAAGCTTTCTTT
TRBJ2-5 NA NA TRBV6-5 CASSLEAWETQYF TGTGCCAGCAGTTTAGAGGCATGGGAGACCCAGTACTTC
TRBJ1-4 NA NA TRBV11-2 CASSLARATNEKLFF TGTGCCAGCAGCTTAGCCCGCGCAACTAATGAAAAACTGTTTTTT
TRBJ1-2 NA TRBD1 TRBV6-5 CASSYIRTGGGYGYTF TGTGCCAGCAGTTACATAAGGACAGGGGGCGGATATGGCTACACCTTC